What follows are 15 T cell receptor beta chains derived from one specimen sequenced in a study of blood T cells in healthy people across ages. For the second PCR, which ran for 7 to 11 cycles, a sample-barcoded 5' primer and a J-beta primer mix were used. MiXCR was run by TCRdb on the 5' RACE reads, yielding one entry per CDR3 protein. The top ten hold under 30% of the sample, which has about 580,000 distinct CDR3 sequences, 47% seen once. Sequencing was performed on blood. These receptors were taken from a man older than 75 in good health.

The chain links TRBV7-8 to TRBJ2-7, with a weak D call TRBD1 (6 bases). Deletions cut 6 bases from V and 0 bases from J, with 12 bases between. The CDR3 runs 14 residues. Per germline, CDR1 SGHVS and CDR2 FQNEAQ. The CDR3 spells CASSNTGNSYEQYF. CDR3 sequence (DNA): TGTGCCAGCAGTAATACAGGGAACTCCTACGAGCAGTACTTC.

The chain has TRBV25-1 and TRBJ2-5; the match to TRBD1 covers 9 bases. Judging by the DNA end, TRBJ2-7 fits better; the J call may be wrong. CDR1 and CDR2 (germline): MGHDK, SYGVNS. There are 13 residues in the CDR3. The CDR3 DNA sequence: TGTGCCAGCCCCCGGGACAGGGCTGACGAGCAGTACTTC. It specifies CASPRDRADEQYF.

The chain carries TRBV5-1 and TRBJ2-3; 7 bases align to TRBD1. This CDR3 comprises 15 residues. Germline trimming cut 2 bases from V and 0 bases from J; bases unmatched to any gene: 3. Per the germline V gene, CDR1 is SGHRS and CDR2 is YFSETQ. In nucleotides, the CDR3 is TGCGCCAGCAGCTTCTCGGGACAGAGCACAGATACGCAGTATTTT. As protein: CASSFSGQSTDTQYF.

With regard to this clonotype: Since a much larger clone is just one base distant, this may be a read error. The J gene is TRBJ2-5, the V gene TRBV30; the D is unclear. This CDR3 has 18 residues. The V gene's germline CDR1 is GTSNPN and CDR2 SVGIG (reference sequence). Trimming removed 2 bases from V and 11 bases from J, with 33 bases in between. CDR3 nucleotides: TGTGCCTGGAGTTCGGCGCTGTCTTACGGGTTGTTATCGGAAGAGCAGTACTTC. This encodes CAWSSALSYGLLSEEQYF.

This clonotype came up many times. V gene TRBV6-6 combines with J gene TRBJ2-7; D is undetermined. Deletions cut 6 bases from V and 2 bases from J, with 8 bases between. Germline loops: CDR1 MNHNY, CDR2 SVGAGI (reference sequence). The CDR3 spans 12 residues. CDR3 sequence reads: CASSIKTYEQYF. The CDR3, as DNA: TGTGCCAGCAGCATCAAGACCTACGAGCAGTACTTC.

In DNA form, the CDR3 reads TGTGCCAGCAGCTTAGCGCTGGTACTAAACAACAATGAGCAGTACTTC. It is translated as CASSLALVLNNNEQYF. The rearrangement links TRBV7-9 to TRBJ2-1; D unresolved. The end of the DNA fits TRBJ2-7 better, so the J call may be wrong. This CDR3 region has 16 residues. Germline V CDR1 and CDR2: SEHNR, FQNEAQ (reference sequence).

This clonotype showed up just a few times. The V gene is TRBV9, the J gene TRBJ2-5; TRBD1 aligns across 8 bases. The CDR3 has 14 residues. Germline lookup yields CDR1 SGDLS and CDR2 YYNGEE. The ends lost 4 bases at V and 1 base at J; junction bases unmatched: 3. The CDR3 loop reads CASSRDRSQETQYF. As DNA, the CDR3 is TGTGCCAGCAGCCGGGACAGGAGCCAAGAGACCCAGTACTTC.

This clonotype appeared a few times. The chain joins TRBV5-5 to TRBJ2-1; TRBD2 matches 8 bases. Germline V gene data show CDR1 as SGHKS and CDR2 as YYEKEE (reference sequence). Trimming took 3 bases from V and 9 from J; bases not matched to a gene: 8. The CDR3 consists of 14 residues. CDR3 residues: CASSYLLAAIEQFF. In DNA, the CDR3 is TGTGCCAGCAGCTACCTACTAGCGGCAATTGAGCAGTTCTTC.

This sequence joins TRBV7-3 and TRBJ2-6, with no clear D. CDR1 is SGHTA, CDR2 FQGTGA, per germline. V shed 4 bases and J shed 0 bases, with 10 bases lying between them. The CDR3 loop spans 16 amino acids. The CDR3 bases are TGTGCCAGCAGCTCGGTCAGGTTCTCTGGGGCCAACGTCCTGACTTTC. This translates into CASSSVRFSGANVLTF. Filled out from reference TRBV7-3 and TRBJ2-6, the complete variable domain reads GAGVSQTPSNKVTEKGKYVELRCDPISGHTALYWYRQSLGQGPEFLIYFQGTGAADDSGLPNDRFFAVRPEGSVSTLKIQRTERGDSAVYLCASSSVRFSGANVLTFGAGSRLTVL.

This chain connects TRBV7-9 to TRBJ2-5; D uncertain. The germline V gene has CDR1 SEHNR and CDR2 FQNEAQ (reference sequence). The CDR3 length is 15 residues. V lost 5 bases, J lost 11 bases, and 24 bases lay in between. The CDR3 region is CASSPLLGTTPEQYF. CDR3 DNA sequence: TGTGCCAGCAGCCCCCTGCTAGGAACTACTCCGGAGCAGTACTTC.

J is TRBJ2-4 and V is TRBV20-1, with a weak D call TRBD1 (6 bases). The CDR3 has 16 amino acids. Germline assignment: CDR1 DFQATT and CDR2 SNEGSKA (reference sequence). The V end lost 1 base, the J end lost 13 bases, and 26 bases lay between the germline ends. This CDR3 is CSARVNYGDRSKEQYF. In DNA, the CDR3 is TGCAGTGCTAGAGTTAACTACGGAGACAGGTCAAAGGAGCAGTACTTC.

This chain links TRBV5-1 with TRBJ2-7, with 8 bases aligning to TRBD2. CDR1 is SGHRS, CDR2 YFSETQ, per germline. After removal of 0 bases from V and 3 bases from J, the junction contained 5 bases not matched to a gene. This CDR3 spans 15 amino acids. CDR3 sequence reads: CASSLGSGGFYEQYF. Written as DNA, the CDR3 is TGCGCCAGCAGCTTGGGCAGCGGGGGTTTCTACGAGCAGTACTTC.

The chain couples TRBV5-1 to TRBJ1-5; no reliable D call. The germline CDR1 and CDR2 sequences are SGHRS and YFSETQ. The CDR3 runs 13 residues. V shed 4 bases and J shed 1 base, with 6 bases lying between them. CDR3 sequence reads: CASSPMSNQPQHF. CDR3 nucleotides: TGCGCCAGCAGCCCCATGAGCAATCAGCCCCAGCATTTT.

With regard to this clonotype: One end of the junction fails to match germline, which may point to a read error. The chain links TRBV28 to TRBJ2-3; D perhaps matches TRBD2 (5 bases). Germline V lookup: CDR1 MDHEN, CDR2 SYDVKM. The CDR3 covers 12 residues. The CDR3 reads CASRRVTDTQYF. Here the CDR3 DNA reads TGTGCCAGCAGGCGGGTCACAGACACGCAGTATTTT.

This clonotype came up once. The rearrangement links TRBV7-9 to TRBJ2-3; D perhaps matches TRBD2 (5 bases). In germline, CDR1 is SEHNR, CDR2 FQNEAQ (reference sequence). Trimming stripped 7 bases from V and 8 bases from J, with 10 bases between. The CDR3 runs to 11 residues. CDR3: CASTPGSTQYF. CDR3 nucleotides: TGTGCCAGCACCCCGGGAAGTACGCAGTATTTT.